This T cell receptor (beta chain) originates from a study of T cell clonality in common variable immunodeficiency (dated by TCRdb to between 2014 and 2016). Predominantly Caucasian heritage was noted among both the CVID patients and the healthy controls. Heparinized peripheral whole blood samples of roughly 5 to 8 ml were obtained from each donor. Genomic DNA from adults with common variable immune deficiency (CVID) and from healthy adult controls was used for sequencing of TCRbeta CDR3 repertoires. A total of some 22 healthy adult volunteers (approximately 12 female and ten or so male; age range roughly 20 to 66 years, mean age around 31) were included in the control group. Diluted blood was subjected to density centrifugation over Hypaque 1077 or Ficoll-Paque for isolation of peripheral blood mononuclear cells. Unsorted mononuclear cells served as the source of genomic DNA, which was extracted either by Qiagen column purification or by a centrifugation-based method.

The CDR3 sequence holds 14 residues, the cysteine and phenylalanine included. The DNA covers only part of the CDR3, 33 bases in frame from base 1. From the germline V gene (reference sequence), CDR1 is LNHDA and CDR2 is SQIVND. After removal of 6 bases from V and 3 bases from J, the junction retains 7 bases not matched to a gene. This clone occurred many times. Its antigen has not been determined. The read ends 3 residues shy of where the CDR3 ends; the end is completed using the germline J gene. For sequencing input, CVID and control samples contributed equivalent amounts of genomic DNA. For every sample, a 60 bp segment covering the rearranged TCRbeta CDR3 region was amplified and then sequenced. The immunoSEQ assay, a bias-corrected multiplex PCR combined with high-throughput sequencing, was used for TCRbeta amplification. Regarding the original processing steps: Every unique nucleotide sequence counted as a clone and was annotated with V, D and J genes, copy number and frequency. Sequences were labeled productive if in frame, and non-productive if out of frame or containing stop codons. As previously described, clonality was computed from Shannon's entropy. Mean CDR3 Kyte-Doolittle hydropathy was derived from the predicted amino acid sequences of productive clones. The R hclust function was used to hierarchically cluster scaled V gene usage with Manhattan distance and complete linkage. To assess clone sharing by CDR3 amino acid sequence, 12 repertoires per group were resampled over 100 rounds. The repertoires were screened for 65 to 75 published EBV-specific TCRbeta sequences and roughly 250 published CMV-specific TCRbeta sequences. A couple of CVID samples that yielded fewer than 10,000 sequences were excluded from the analysis, so 42 CVID repertoires were retained. TCRdb retrieved this table from immuneACCESS and kept in-frame rearrangements only. Not all clones are present; in checked studies, unresolved V genes account for under half, and no reason is known for the remainder. D and trimming were read from the DNA, whereas the V and J calls and clone size are those reported in that table. The table puts more than 65,000 clones in this sample, none counted just once. Together, the top ten hold approximately 0.8% of the sample.

Results the study describes overall, beyond this receptor: Healthy controls shared more TCRbeta clones with each other than CVID subjects shared among themselves (p < 0.0001). Although equal DNA input was used, an average of about 80,000 unique sequences per sample was obtained for controls, compared with some 34,000 for CVID samples. Increased TCRbeta clonality was found in CVID subjects compared with healthy controls (t-test p = 0.018), with the increase being most characteristic of about a third of subjects. Correlations between repertoire features and clinical complications were limited by patient heterogeneity within the CVID cohort. Fewer deletions and N-nucleotide insertions were reportedly observed in CVID TCRbeta sequences, and highly modified clones with 13 or more V deletions were reportedly absent from CVID TCRbeta sequences. It was noted by the authors that sequencing of the repertoires of T cell subpopulations would be needed to clarify the cause of the increased clonality in CVID.

The origin of this receptor is a person between 18 and 75 years old in good health. The receptor chain draws on TRBV19 and TRBJ2-7; TRBD1 fits 8 bases in the junction. Sequencing was performed on peripheral blood mononuclear cells. Partial CDR3 DNA: TGTGCCAGTAGCACCGGGACAGGAGTCTACGAG. Its amino acids are CASSTGTGVYE. The whole CDR3 sequence is CASSTGTGVYEQYF.